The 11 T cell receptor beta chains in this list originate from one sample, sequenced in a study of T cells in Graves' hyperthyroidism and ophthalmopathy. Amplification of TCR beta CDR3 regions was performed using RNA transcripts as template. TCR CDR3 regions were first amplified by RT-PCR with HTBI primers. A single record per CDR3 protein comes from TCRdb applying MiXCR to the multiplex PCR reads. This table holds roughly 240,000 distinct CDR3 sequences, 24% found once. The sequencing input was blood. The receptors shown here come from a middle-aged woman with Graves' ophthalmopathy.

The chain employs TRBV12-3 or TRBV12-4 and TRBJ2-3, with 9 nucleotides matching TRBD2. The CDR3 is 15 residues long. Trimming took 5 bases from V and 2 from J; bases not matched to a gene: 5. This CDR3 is CASSETSGSTDTQYF. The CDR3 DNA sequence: TGTGCCAGCAGTGAAACTAGCGGGTCCACAGATACGCAGTATTTT.

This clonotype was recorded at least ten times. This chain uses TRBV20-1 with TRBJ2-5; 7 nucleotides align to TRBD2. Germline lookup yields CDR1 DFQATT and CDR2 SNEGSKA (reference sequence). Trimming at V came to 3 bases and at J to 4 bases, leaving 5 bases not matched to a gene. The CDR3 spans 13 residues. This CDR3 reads CSASGLVRETQYF. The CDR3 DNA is TGCAGTGCTAGCGGACTAGTACGAGAGACCCAGTACTTC.

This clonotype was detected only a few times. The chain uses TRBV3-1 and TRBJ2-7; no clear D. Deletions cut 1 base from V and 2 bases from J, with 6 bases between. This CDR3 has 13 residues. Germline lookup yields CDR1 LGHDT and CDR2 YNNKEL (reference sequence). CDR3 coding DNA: TGTGCCAGCAGCCAAGGTTTGGCCTACGAGCAGTACTTC. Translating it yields CASSQGLAYEQYF.

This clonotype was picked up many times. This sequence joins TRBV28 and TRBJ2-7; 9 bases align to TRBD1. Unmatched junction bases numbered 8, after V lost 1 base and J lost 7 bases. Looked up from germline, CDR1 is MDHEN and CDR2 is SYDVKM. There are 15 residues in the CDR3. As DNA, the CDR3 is TGTGCCAGCAGTTTATTGGGACAGGGACCCAGGGAGCAGTACTTC. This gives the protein CASSLLGQGPREQYF. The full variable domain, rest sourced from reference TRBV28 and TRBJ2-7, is DVKVTQSSRYLVKRTGEKVFLECVQDMDHENMFWYRQDPGLGLRLIYFSYDVKMKEKGDIPEGYSVSREKKERFSLILESASTNQTSMYLCASSLLGQGPREQYFGPGTRLTVT.

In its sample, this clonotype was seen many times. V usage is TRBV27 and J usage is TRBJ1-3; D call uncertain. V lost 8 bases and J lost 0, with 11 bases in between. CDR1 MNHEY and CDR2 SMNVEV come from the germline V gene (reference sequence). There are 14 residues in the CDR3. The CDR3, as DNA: TGTGCCAGCCCCAAGAGAGACTCTGGAAACACCATATATTTT. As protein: CASPKRDSGNTIYF.

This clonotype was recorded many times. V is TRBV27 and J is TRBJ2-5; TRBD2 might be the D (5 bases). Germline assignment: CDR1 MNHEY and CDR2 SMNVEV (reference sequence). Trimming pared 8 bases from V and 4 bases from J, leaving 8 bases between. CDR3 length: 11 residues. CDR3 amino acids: CASHGGETQYF. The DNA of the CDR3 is TGTGCCAGCCACGGAGGAGAGACCCAGTACTTC.

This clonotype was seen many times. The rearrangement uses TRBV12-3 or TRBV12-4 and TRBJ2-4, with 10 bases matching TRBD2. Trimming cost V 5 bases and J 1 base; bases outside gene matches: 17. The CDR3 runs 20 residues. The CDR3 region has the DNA TGTGCCAGCAGTCCCCGAGCGGGAGGGCCACGTGAAGGCGCCAAAAACATTCAGTACTTC. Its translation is CASSPRAGGPREGAKNIQYF.

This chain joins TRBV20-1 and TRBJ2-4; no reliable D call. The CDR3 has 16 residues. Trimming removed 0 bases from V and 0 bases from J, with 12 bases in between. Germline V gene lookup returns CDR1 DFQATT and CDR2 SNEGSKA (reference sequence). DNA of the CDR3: TGCAGTGCTAGAGATATCGGTGGGCTAGCCAAAAACATTCAGTACTTC. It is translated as CSARDIGGLAKNIQYF.

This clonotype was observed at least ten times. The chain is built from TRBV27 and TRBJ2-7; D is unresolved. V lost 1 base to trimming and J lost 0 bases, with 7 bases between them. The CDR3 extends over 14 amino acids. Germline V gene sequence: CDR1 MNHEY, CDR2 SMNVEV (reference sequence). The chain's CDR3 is CASSLWASSYEQYF. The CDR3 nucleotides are TGTGCCAGCAGTTTATGGGCTAGCTCCTACGAGCAGTACTTC.

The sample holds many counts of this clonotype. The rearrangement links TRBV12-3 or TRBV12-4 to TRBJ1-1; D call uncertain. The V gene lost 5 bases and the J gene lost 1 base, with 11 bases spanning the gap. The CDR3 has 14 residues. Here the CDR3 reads CASSLDDGNTEAFF. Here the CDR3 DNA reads TGTGCCAGCAGTCTTGATGACGGGAACACTGAAGCTTTCTTT.

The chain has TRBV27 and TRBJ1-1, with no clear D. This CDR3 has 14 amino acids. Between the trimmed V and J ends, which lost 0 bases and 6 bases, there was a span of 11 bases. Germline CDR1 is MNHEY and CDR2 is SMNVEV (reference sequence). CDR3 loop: CASSLSMRASEAFF. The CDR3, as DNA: TGTGCCAGCAGTTTATCGATGAGGGCATCTGAAGCTTTCTTT.